These T cell receptor beta chains were read from a single sample in a study of Graves' ophthalmopathy and Graves' hyperthyroidism. One entry per CDR3 protein results from TCRdb running MiXCR on the multiplex PCR reads. The sample consists of some 400,000 distinct CDR3 sequences, 15% to 20% of them appearing once. Input material: peripheral blood. These receptors were taken from a woman aged 18-29 years with Graves' ophthalmopathy. CDR3s include the opening cysteine and the closing phenylalanine or tryptophan.

v_call cdr3_aa
TRBV11-3 CASSFSDADEAFF
TRBV6-5 CASSSTTTNTEAFF
TRBV19 CASSKGYYTEAFF
TRBV12-3/TRBV12-4 CASSFFADLNYGYTF
TRBV20-1 CSALVGVGISSEAFF
TRBV6-2/TRBV6-3 CASSYSSLPETQYF
TRBV28 CASSSGGSGYTF
TRBV6-2/TRBV6-3 CASSLGARSQPQHF
TRBV20-1 CSARLVGPLVEETQYF
TRBV6-1 CASSTRTGSETQYF
TRBV29-1 CSVEDRGGKSYEQYF
TRBV12-3/TRBV12-4 CASSWGGSAVGEQETQYF
TRBV4-2 CASSPKSGPTTGEQYF
TRBV14 CASSQDSGRRYEQYF
TRBV29-1 CSVIPGETQYF
TRBV5-1 CASSRRGREVNTEAFF
TRBV20-1 CSAGGGYEQYF
TRBV7-2 CASSLGPVGWTEAFF
TRBV28 CASSLPRTGSYEQYF
TRBV6-2/TRBV6-3 CASSYSRSRSFYEQYF
TRBV6-2/TRBV6-3 CASTIRSALSRYTF
TRBV10-3 CATSAQAGQDPRETQYF
TRBV6-1 CASIQREAAGNTIYF
TRBV11-2 CASSSLGGSSDEQYF
TRBV27 CASSPGTGNQPQHF
TRBV30 CAWSVGTGTEAFF
TRBV6-5 CASSGFRNTEAFF
TRBV11-2 CASSLSGGQPQHF
TRBV12-3/TRBV12-4 CASSPSGGYWNTEAFF
TRBV4-2 CASSPWGGLANTGELFF
TRBV6-7 CASGEQRGSYEQYF
TRBV20-1 CSAEAGGETQYF
TRBV6-4 CASSAPMDTVMNTEAFF
TRBV4-3 CASSQDLGRGDIKETQYF
TRBV6-2/TRBV6-3 CASSYAPGIQYF
TRBV27 CASSPKPKTQIAKNIQYF
TRBV11-2 CASSPNPGELFF
TRBV6-5 CASSYSRKAKNIQYF
TRBV7-8 CASSSAGTTYEQYF
TRBV12-3/TRBV12-4 CASTLGLGGGTNTEAFF